This record concerns one TCR beta chain sequence. No cognate antigen has been identified for it. No clone much larger than this one lies a single base away; base qualities are absent. The collaborating institutions used their own protocols to collect whole blood in K2EDTA tubes. For TCRbeta analysis, collaborators shipped samples as frozen whole blood, isolated PBMCs, or DNA extracted from either of those sample types. TCRbeta CDR3 regions were amplified from genomic DNA using the immunoSEQ Assay, a bias-controlled multiplex PCR. Concerning the study's data processing: The number of nucleated cells in each sample was estimated from the amplification of reference gene primers within the assay. To quantify the absolute abundance of each unique TCRbeta CDR3 rearrangement, sequence reads were collapsed and filtered. For each sample, productive Simpson clonality was calculated by taking the square root of Simpson's diversity index across productive rearrangements. TCRdb stores this immuneACCESS table with in-frame sequences only. Part of the clones is absent; in the studies checked, under half of the shortfall reflects unresolved V genes, and no reason is known for the rest. V and J calls and clone size are those listed in that table; D and trimming were worked out from the DNA. The sample table records around 170,000 clones; around 89% of these occur just once. The ten largest clonotypes hold approximately 3% of the sample.

The data originate from a study of blood T cell repertoires in COVID-19 (dated by TCRdb to about 2020). Describing the broader study: Collaborator samples came from the United States, Italy and Spain and covered acute and convalescent phases of COVID-19. The material from the prospective study consisted of cDNA or gDNA derived from T cells, B-cell-depleted T cells, or PBMCs. Subjects who had been exposed to COVID-19, were actively infected with it, or had recovered from it provided the deeply sampled blood TCRbeta repertoires that made up the dataset. The repertoires were released in a freely available public database intended as a resource for research on the immune response to SARS-CoV-2. Samples were obtained from the ongoing ImmuneRACE study (first 160 participants) and from about 1,300 subjects provided by 6 global collaborators. A de-identified subject ID, COVID-19 status, age in years and sex were almost always included in the sample metadata. Where available, HLA class I and class II types were taken from metadata supplied by the sample provider and were not determined by assay-based typing. The investigation overall reported the following: The amount of clinical and demographic metadata varied by source and participant and was provided uncurated.

The clonotype was recovered from a man aged 60-69 years with acute or convalescent COVID-19. The sample was peripheral blood.

The CDR3 in this case is CASSVGLASYNEQFF. The DNA reads TGTGCCAGCAGCGTCGGACTAGCGAGCTACAATGAGCAGTTCTTC. This chain is built from TRBV9 and TRBJ2-1; TRBD2 matches 9 bases in the middle. Trimming leaves V shorter by 2 bases and J shorter by 3 bases, with the junction holding 3 bases beyond the gene matches. As encoded in the germline V gene, CDR1 is SGDLS while CDR2 is YYNGEE. The CDR3 runs 15 amino acids, cysteine and phenylalanine included. Only the CDR3 region is kept as DNA, spanning 45 bases read in frame from base 1.